The sequence of this TCR beta chain was determined in a study of T cell repertoires in aging, cancer and after chemotherapy. About the study: Donor ages fell into six groups from 30 or younger up to 70 or older. Whole-study results and caveats: Age-matched healthy donors had significantly more diverse, less clonal blood TCR repertoires than untreated cancer patients. In healthy donors, age-related TCR diversity loss mainly reflected lost richness. Immunological memory after chemotherapy cannot be judged from the repertoire data.

TCR beta rearrangements were amplified from peripheral blood genomic DNA. This clonotype was seen a handful of times. Its target is unknown. A mixed TRB-A/B primer pool amplified rearranged TRB by multiplex touch-down PCR. TCRdb called the multiplex PCR reads again in MiXCR, with one record for every CDR3 protein. Among thousands of distinct CDR3 sequences, less than 35% were seen once, and the ten largest hold approximately 3.9%. The CDR3 contains 15 residues. Germline loops: CDR1 LNHDA, CDR2 SQIVND (reference sequence). The V and J ends lost 4 bases and 0 bases respectively, with 11 bases between them.

This TCR came from a human donor in good health. Material for sequencing was blood. The rearrangement links TRBV19 to TRBJ2-3, with D perhaps TRBD1 or TRBD2 (5 bases each). This CDR3 reads CASSRPGPSTDTQYF. Written as DNA, the CDR3 is TGTGCCAGTAGTAGGCCGGGACCGAGCACAGATACGCAGTATTTT.